This TCR beta chain came from a study of untreated major depressive disorder. The assay was immunoSEQ multiplex PCR, and TCRdb's table has in-frame clones only and misses some. The sample records tens of thousands of clones, 80% to 95% being singletons. Excluded: major illness, comorbidity, regular medication, drug use, over 100 g alcohol weekly. In its sample, this clone was seen once. Its antigen is not known. The length of the CDR3 is 15 residues. V was pared by 3 bases and J by 0 bases, with 9 bases between. In germline, CDR1 is SNHLY, CDR2 FYNNEI. Study outcomes and limitations: Each subject's top five TRBV05-01 clones were all private. Only three preselected Vbeta families were compared in sequencing.

The sequencing sample was made of CD4+ T cells from PBMCs. The chain has TRBV2 and TRBJ2-1, with TRBD2 as a possible D gene (6 bases). This sequence was found in a man aged 25 to 40 in good health. The CDR3 spells CASSDGLPSYNEQFF. In DNA form, the CDR3 reads TGTGCCAGCAGTGACGGACTACCCTCCTACAATGAGCAGTTCTTC. The whole variable domain, filled in from reference TRBV2 and TRBJ2-1, reads EPEVTQTPSHQVTQMGQEVILRCVPISNHLYFYWYRQILGQKVEFLVSFYNNEISEKSEIFDDQFSVERPDGSNFTLKIRSTKLEDSAMYFCASSDGLPSYNEQFFGPGTRLTVL.